This T cell receptor beta chain was found in a study of beta chain features in type 1 diabetes. This clone was counted a few times. Antigen unknown. Germline CDR1 SGHRS, CDR2 YFSETQ. The germline V and J ends were trimmed by 0 bases and 6 bases, with 10 bases remaining between them. The CDR3 loop spans 14 amino acids. Every bit of the isolated RNA underwent reverse transcription, so sequencing read expressed TCRB transcripts. Libraries were prepared by immunoSEQ multiplex PCR; TCRdb keeps only in-frame clonotypes and omits some of them. Of around 650,000 clones in the sample, around 12% are singletons; the top ten hold about 0.11%. The authors sorted CD4+ naive, central memory, regulatory and stem cell-like memory cells via CD45RO/CCR7/CD25/CD127/CD95/CD27. The purity of all sorted populations exceeded 98%. Broader study findings: PCR might favor shorter templates, but any such skew would affect patients and controls equally. Still unanswered here is whether HLA type influences TCRB rearrangement. Patients with Type 1 diabetes showed moderately but significantly shorter TCRB CDR3s in all four CD4+ subsets.

Specimen: naive CD4+ T cells from blood. The receptor was derived from a young man with type 1 diabetes. The V and J genes are TRBV5-1 and TRBJ2-1, with D perhaps TRBD2 (6 bases). The CDR3 is CASSLAVSGNEQFF. The CDR3 DNA sequence: TGCGCCAGCAGCTTGGCAGTTAGCGGCAATGAGCAGTTCTTC.